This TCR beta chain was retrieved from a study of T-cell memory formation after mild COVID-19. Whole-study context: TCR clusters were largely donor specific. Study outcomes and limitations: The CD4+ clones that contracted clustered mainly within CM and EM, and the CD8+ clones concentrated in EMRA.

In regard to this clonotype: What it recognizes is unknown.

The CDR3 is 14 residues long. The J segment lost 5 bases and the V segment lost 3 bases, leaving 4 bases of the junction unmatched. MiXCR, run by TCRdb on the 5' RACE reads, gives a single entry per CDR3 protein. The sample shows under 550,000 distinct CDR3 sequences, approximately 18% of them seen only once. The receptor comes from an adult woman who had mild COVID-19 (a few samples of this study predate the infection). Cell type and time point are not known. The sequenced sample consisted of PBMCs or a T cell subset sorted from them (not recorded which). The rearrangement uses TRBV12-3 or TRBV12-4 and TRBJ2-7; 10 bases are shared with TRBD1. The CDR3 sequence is CASSLTGGRDEQYF. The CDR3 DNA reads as TGTGCCAGCAGTTTGACAGGGGGCAGGGACGAGCAGTACTTC.